This T cell receptor (beta chain) was sequenced during a study of technical replicates of blood from four donors. Germline V gives CDR1 LGHNA, CDR2 YNFKEQ. The CDR3 consists of 15 residues. J gave up 7 bases and V 2 bases, and 5 bases lay outside the gene matches. Clones were sequenced by immunoSEQ multiplex PCR, and TCRdb holds only the in-frame ones, with some missing. This table has about 13,000 clones, 70% to 80% appearing once. The TCR was taken from a human donor in good health. Sequenced input: PBMCs. This chain links TRBV4-2 with TRBJ2-4, with 10 nucleotides matching TRBD1. The CDR3 loop is CASSQPRQGANIQYF. CDR3 nucleotides: TGTGCCAGCAGCCAACCCCGACAGGGGGCGAACATTCAGTACTTC.